Below, 30 T cell receptor beta chains from the same sample are listed, as sequenced in a study of blood T cell repertoires in COVID-19. Here immunoSEQ multiplex PCR was the method, and the copy in TCRdb shows in-frame clones only, minus some. The data contain about 180,000 clones, approximately 86% of them singletons. The specimen was peripheral blood. The receptor source for this set is a man aged 50 or older with active or convalescent COVID-19.

The chain links TRBV7-2 to TRBJ1-6; D unresolved. CDR3 length equals 15 residues. Trimming removed 1 base at V and 4 bases at J, with 8 bases between. From germline, CDR1 is SGHTA and CDR2 FQGNSA. CDR3 residues: CASSLETFYNSPLHF. The CDR3 coding sequence is TGTGCCAGCAGCTTAGAGACATTTTATAATTCACCCCTCCACTTT.

This clone was detected once. This chain joins TRBV6-5 and TRBJ2-7; D is ambiguous. Per the germline V gene, CDR1 is MNHEY and CDR2 is SVGAGI. V lost 0 bases to trimming and J lost 6 bases, with 9 bases between them. This CDR3 is built from 13 residues. The CDR3 DNA is TGTGCCAGCAGTTACTCGATCGTAGCCGAGCAGTACTTC. Its protein product is CASSYSIVAEQYF.

The chain links TRBV6-5 to TRBJ1-2, with 7 nucleotides matching TRBD1. This CDR3 is 15 amino acids long. Germline assignment: CDR1 MNHEY and CDR2 SVGAGI. Losses at the gene ends were 5 bases for V and 0 bases for J; bases not matched to a gene: 6. The CDR3 bases are TGTGCCAGCAGTCCTGACAGGGTTTCTAACTATGGCTACACCTTC. It translates to CASSPDRVSNYGYTF.

This clone was seen more than once but under ten times. The chain recombines TRBV28 with TRBJ1-4; the D is unclear. Germline loops: CDR1 MDHEN, CDR2 SYDVKM. CDR3 length equals 12 residues. Trimming shortened V by 4 bases and J by 5 bases, and 5 bases separated the two germline ends. In DNA form, the CDR3 reads TGTGCCAGCAGTTCGGTGAATGAAAAACTGTTTTTT. Residues: CASSSVNEKLFF.

V gene TRBV5-4 combines with J gene TRBJ1-3; 8 bases align to TRBD1. The CDR3 is 16 residues long. Losses at the gene ends were 4 bases for V and 1 base for J; bases not matched to a gene: 7. Germline V gene lookup returns CDR1 SGHNT and CDR2 YYREEE (reference sequence). This CDR3 reads CASSLVQGASGNTIYF. The CDR3, as DNA: TGTGCCAGCAGCCTGGTTCAGGGGGCTTCTGGAAACACCATATATTTT.

This clone was counted between two and nine times. This rearrangement joins TRBV3-1 (or the pseudogene TRBV3-2) to TRBJ2-2, with D perhaps TRBD2 (5 bases). From germline, CDR1 is LGHDT and CDR2 YNNKEL (reference sequence). The V end lost 6 bases, the J end lost 0 bases, and 14 bases lay between the germline ends. The CDR3 spans 16 residues. In DNA, the CDR3 is TGTGCCAGCAGGAGACTACAGACACCGAACACCGGGGAGCTGTTTTTT. This gives the protein CASRRLQTPNTGELFF.

This clone was counted a few times. The chain employs TRBV25-1 and TRBJ1-2; the D is unclear. The CDR3 is made up of 13 amino acids. Trimming took off 4 bases at V and 12 bases at J, with 18 bases between the two ends. Germline CDR1 is MGHDK and CDR2 is SYGVNS. The CDR3 here is CASSVGREGADTF. CDR3 nucleotides: TGTGCCAGCAGTGTCGGCCGGGAAGGAGCTGACACCTTC.

The rearrangement links TRBV19 to TRBJ1-5; 8 nucleotides match TRBD1. Germline loops: CDR1 LNHDA, CDR2 SQIVND (reference sequence). The V and J ends lost 1 base and 6 bases, in that order; junction bases with no gene match: 5. This CDR3 is 15 amino acids long. The chain's CDR3 is CASSIGGQGFQPQHF. The CDR3 DNA is TGTGCCAGTAGTATAGGTGGACAGGGTTTTCAGCCCCAGCATTTT.

A word on this clone: Other nucleotide sequences from this sample produce the same CDR3. This sequence joins TRBV3-1 (or the pseudogene TRBV3-2) and TRBJ1-5; D is uncertain. Trimming took off 4 bases at V and 2 bases at J, with 6 bases between the two ends. The germline gives CDR1 LGHDT, CDR2 YNNKEL (reference sequence). The CDR3 runs 13 residues. The CDR3: CASSPGGNQPQHF. The CDR3 nucleotides are TGTGCCAGCAGCCCAGGTGGCAATCAGCCCCAGCATTTT.

CDR3 sequence: CASSQDKGTGVPDLFF. CDR3 bases: TGCGCCAGCAGCCAAGATAAGGGGACAGGGGTCCCTGATTTGTTCTTC. This chain connects TRBV4-3 to TRBJ2-1; 10 bases agree with TRBD1. CDR1 LGHNA and CDR2 YSLEER come from the germline V gene. V was clipped by 0 bases and J by 15 bases; unmatched bases: 14. CDR3 length: 16 amino acids.

This chain uses TRBV19 with TRBJ1-2, with 7 bases lining up with TRBD1. From germline, CDR1 is LNHDA and CDR2 SQIVND (reference sequence). The CDR3 spans 13 residues. Losses at the gene ends were 6 bases for V and 2 bases for J; bases not matched to a gene: 3. CDR3 loop: CASRSRGNYGYTF. CDR3 nucleotides: TGTGCCAGTAGAAGCAGGGGGAACTATGGCTACACCTTC.

The CDR3 spells CASSGTGSSYGYTF. The DNA for the CDR3 is TGTGCCAGTAGTGGGACAGGGTCCTCCTATGGCTACACCTTC. This chain joins TRBV19 and TRBJ1-2; 9 nucleotides agree with TRBD1. Germline V lookup: CDR1 LNHDA, CDR2 SQIVND (reference sequence). Trimming removed 5 bases from V and 4 bases from J; junction bases left unmatched: 5. The CDR3 has 14 residues. Using reference TRBV19 and TRBJ1-2 for the parts outside the CDR3, the full variable domain is DGGITQSPKYLFRKEGQNVTLSCEQNLNHDAMYWYRQDPGQGLRLIYYSQIVNDFQKGDIAEGYSVSREKKESFPLTVTSAQKNPTAFYLCASSGTGSSYGYTFGSGTRLTVV.

This chain joins TRBV7-6 and TRBJ1-1, with 8 bases aligning to TRBD1. The ends lost 6 bases at V and 1 base at J; junction bases unmatched: 10. This CDR3 is 16 amino acids long. The germline gives CDR1 SGHVS, CDR2 FNYEAQ. CDR3 coding DNA: TGTGCCAGCAGACCGGGACAGGTGGGGGGGAACACTGAAGCTTTCTTT. Amino acids: CASRPGQVGGNTEAFF.

This clone was seen just once. This sequence joins TRBV9 and TRBJ1-2; D remains ambiguous. Germline values: CDR1 SGDLS, CDR2 YYNGEE. The V gene lost 0 bases and the J gene lost 7 bases, with 10 bases spanning the gap. There are 13 residues in the CDR3. DNA for the CDR3: TGTGCCAGCAGCGTAGACGGTATAAGTGGCTACACCTTC. It codes for CASSVDGISGYTF.

In the case of this clone: Other DNA sequences from this sample encode an identical CDR3 as well. The genes are TRBV5-1 and TRBJ2-5; D gene uncertain. V was shortened by 2 bases and J by 2 bases, with 4 bases between the two germline ends. The germline CDR1 and CDR2 sequences are SGHRS and YFSETQ. The length of the CDR3 is 12 residues. This CDR3 is CASSFGQETQYF. CDR3 nucleotides: TGCGCCAGCAGCTTCGGGCAAGAGACCCAGTACTTC.

This sequence joins TRBV29-1 and TRBJ2-1; 7 nucleotides agree with TRBD1. Germline CDR1 reads SQVTM; CDR2 reads ANQGSEA. V shed 1 base and J 6 bases; nucleotides not matched to a gene: 9. This CDR3 is built from 15 residues. The chain's CDR3 is CSVEGRTGPLNEQFF. The CDR3 DNA reads as TGCAGCGTTGAAGGGAGGACAGGACCCCTCAATGAGCAGTTCTTC.

The V and J genes are TRBV6-5 and TRBJ2-3; tentative D call: TRBD1 (5 bases). Trimming took off 0 bases at V and 5 bases at J, with 15 bases between the two ends. The CDR3 is made up of 16 amino acids. Germline V lookup: CDR1 MNHEY, CDR2 SVGAGI. CDR3 in amino acids: CASSYSARGLVDTQYF. The CDR3 DNA reads TGTGCCAGCAGTTACTCCGCTAGGGGCTTGGTAGATACGCAGTATTTT.

The rearrangement uses TRBV7-3 and TRBJ2-2; 10 bases match TRBD2. Germline V CDR1 and CDR2: SGHTA, FQGTGA. CDR3 size: 18 residues. V lost 1 base to trimming and J lost 3 bases; unmatched junction nucleotides: 8. The CDR3 reads CASSLRGSGRADTGELFF. As DNA, the CDR3 is TGTGCCAGCAGCTTAAGAGGGAGCGGGAGGGCGGACACCGGGGAGCTGTTTTTT.

The V gene is TRBV18, the J gene TRBJ1-2; 9 positions agree with TRBD1. Trimming at V came to 6 bases and at J to 3 bases, leaving 5 bases not matched to a gene. The CDR3 contains 14 residues. From germline, CDR1 is KGHSH and CDR2 LQKENI. The CDR3 region has the DNA TGTGCCAGCTCGCCAACAGGGGGCGACTATGGCTACACCTTC. Translating gives CASSPTGGDYGYTF. Full variable domain (outside the CDR3, taken from reference TRBV18 and TRBJ1-2): NAGVMQNPRHLVRRRGQEARLRCSPMKGHSHVYWYRQLPEEGLKFMVYLQKENIIDESGMPKERFSAEFPKEGPSILRIQQVVRGDSAAYFCASSPTGGDYGYTFGSGTRLTVV.

The chain links TRBV28 to TRBJ1-6; D remains unclear. CDR1 is MDHEN and CDR2 is SYDVKM in the germline V gene. CDR3 length: 13 amino acids. V was trimmed by 7 bases and J by 5 bases, leaving 9 bases between them. CDR3 region: CASMKENNSPLHF. The CDR3 DNA is TGTGCCAGCATGAAGGAGAATAATTCACCCCTCCACTTT.

The V and J genes are TRBV18 and TRBJ2-3; TRBD2 aligns across 8 bases. Trimming took 6 bases from V and 5 from J; bases not matched to a gene: 7. Per germline, CDR1 KGHSH and CDR2 LQKENI. CDR3 length: 14 residues. The CDR3 protein is CASSPGLGLDTQYF. CDR3 nucleotides: TGTGCCAGCTCGCCGGGACTAGGATTAGATACGCAGTATTTT.

This sequence joins TRBV7-2 and TRBJ1-1; 9 positions match TRBD1. Germline V gene lookup returns CDR1 SGHTA and CDR2 FQGNSA. Trimming took 4 bases from V and 6 from J; bases not matched to a gene: 9. This CDR3 comprises 15 residues. CDR3 nucleotides: TGTGCCAGCAGCTCCCAGACAGGGGGTATTTCTGAAGCTTTCTTT. This encodes CASSSQTGGISEAFF.

V gene TRBV4-2 combines with J gene TRBJ2-7; 7 bases match TRBD1. J lost 3 bases, V lost 4 bases, and 9 bases had no gene match. In germline, CDR1 is LGHNA, CDR2 YNFKEQ. The length of the CDR3 is 15 residues. This chain's CDR3 is CASSLQTGSLYEQYF. CDR3 nucleotide sequence: TGTGCCAGCAGCCTCCAGACAGGGTCCCTCTACGAGCAGTACTTC.

Here the CDR3 DNA reads TGTGCCAGCAGCTTGGCCGGACAGACTAACCCTCTCAATGAGCAGTTCTTC. Translating it yields CASSLAGQTNPLNEQFF. The V call is TRBV5-6, the J call TRBJ2-1, with TRBD1 as a possible D gene (6 bases). Deletions cut 0 bases from V and 6 bases from J, with 19 bases between. The CDR3 has 17 amino acids. Germline CDR1 and CDR2: SGHDT and YYEEEE. The full variable domain, with the rest looked up from reference TRBV5-6 and TRBJ2-1, is DAGVTQSPTHLIKTRGQQVTLRCSPKSGHDTVSWYQQALGQGPQFIFQYYEEEERQRGNFPDRFSGHQFPNYSSELNVNALLLGDSALYLCASSLAGQTNPLNEQFFGPGTRLTVL.

V gene TRBV5-1 combines with J gene TRBJ1-2; 7 bases fit TRBD1. V shed 4 bases and J 0 bases; nucleotides not matched to a gene: 12. The length of the CDR3 is 17 residues. Germline CDR1 SGHRS, CDR2 YFSETQ. In DNA, the CDR3 is TGCGCCAGCAGCCCCGGGACAGCGGGCCTTACTAACTATGGCTACACCTTC. It translates to CASSPGTAGLTNYGYTF.

The chain combines TRBV5-5 with TRBJ1-4, with 7 bases lining up with TRBD1. There are 15 residues in the CDR3. The junction had 11 bases not matched to a gene; V was cut back by 4 bases and J by 8 bases. Germline lookup yields CDR1 SGHKS and CDR2 YYEKEE (reference sequence). In nucleotides, the CDR3 is TGTGCCAGCAGCACCCGACAGGGCATTCGGGAAAAACTGTTTTTT. Its translation is CASSTRQGIREKLFF.

The genes are TRBV4-1 and TRBJ1-1, with D uncertain. The CDR3 loop spans 15 amino acids. Germline values: CDR1 MGHRA, CDR2 YSYEKL. Deletions cut 2 bases from V and 3 bases from J, with 13 bases between. The CDR3 region has the DNA TGCGCCAGCAGCCAATCCCCCGGGTTGGACACTGAAGCTTTCTTT. Protein: CASSQSPGLDTEAFF.

The chain couples TRBV5-4 to TRBJ2-3, with TRBD2 matching over 8 bases. The CDR3 covers 13 residues. Germline CDR1 is SGHNT and CDR2 is YYREEE (reference sequence). The J segment lost 5 bases and the V segment lost 4 bases, leaving 3 bases of the junction unmatched. Written as DNA, the CDR3 is TGTGCCAGCAGCCGGGAGGGGGGAGATACGCAGTATTTT. This codes for CASSREGGDTQYF.

This chain uses TRBV5-4 with TRBJ1-4; 7 nucleotides line up with TRBD1. Germline V gives CDR1 SGHNT, CDR2 YYREEE (reference sequence). V trimming: 4 bases; J trimming: 7 bases; junction bases outside the gene matches: 10. The CDR3 extends over 15 amino acids. The CDR3 DNA reads as TGTGCCAGCAGCCCCTCCGGGACAGAAATTGAAAAACTGTTTTTT. As protein: CASSPSGTEIEKLFF. Full variable domain (missing parts from reference TRBV5-4 and TRBJ1-4): ETGVTQSPTHLIKTRGQQVTLRCSSQSGHNTVSWYQQALGQGPQFIFQYYREEENGRGNFPPRFSGLQFPNYSSELNVNALELDDSALYLCASSPSGTEIEKLFFGSGTQLSVL.

The chain is built from TRBV11-2 and TRBJ1-2; 10 bases are shared with TRBD1. Germline assignment: CDR1 SGHAT and CDR2 FQNNGV. The ends lost 1 base at V and 4 bases at J; junction bases unmatched: 6. This CDR3 is built from 16 residues. CDR3 in DNA: TGTGCCAGCAGCTTAGGAGGGACAGGGGTATTCTATGGCTACACCTTC. Amino acids: CASSLGGTGVFYGYTF.